This T cell receptor beta chain was documented in a study of cytomegalovirus exposure and HLA in healthy donors. The overall study: Early released data had around 89 million unique TCRs, all coming from HLA-typed donors. General observations from the study: TCR beta chains numbering some 160 were designated cytomegalovirus-associated.

Researchers ran the PCR with 60 Vbeta and 13 Jbeta primers. Sequenced by immunoSEQ multiplex PCR; TCRdb stores in-frame clones only, minus some. The sample lists 74,000 or so clones, 60% to 80% occurring once. V was trimmed by 1 base and J by 4 bases, leaving 14 bases between them. Germline V gene data show CDR1 as SGHTA and CDR2 as FQGNSA. The CDR3 contains 16 residues. The table lists this clone with a few counts. Its antigen is still unknown. V usage is TRBV7-2 and J usage is TRBJ1-3, with a tentative D call TRBD1 (6 bases). The sample consisted of PBMCs. The TCR was taken from a woman in her forties in good health and CMV-seronegative. The CDR3 coding sequence is TGTGCCAGCAGCTTAGGTTTCTCGGGGGGCGGAAACACCATATATTTT. This gives the protein CASSLGFSGGGNTIYF.